The 20 T cell receptor beta chains given below trace back to one sample, sequenced in a study of regulatory T cells in long-lasting Graves disease. Sequencing libraries for TCR beta were prepared with iRepertoire HTBI primers and Arm-PCR of CDR3 regions. MiXCR, run by TCRdb on the multiplex PCR reads, gives a single entry per CDR3 protein. The sample lists about 620,000 distinct CDR3 sequences, less than 20% occurring once. Time point indicated: newly diagnosed GD, antithyroid drugs for less than 3 months. Extracted RNA from PBMCs served as the source of the TCR library. The sample was also reused in another study, on T cells in Graves' hyperthyroidism and ophthalmopathy.

Sequencing used peripheral blood mononuclear cells (PBMCs), obtained at new diagnosis, from a patient treated with antithyroid drugs. The source is a woman in her twenties or thirties with Graves disease.

This clonotype was recorded many times. The chain carries TRBV5-1 and TRBJ2-5; D is uncertain. Germline CDR1 is SGHRS and CDR2 is YFSETQ. This CDR3 has 14 residues. V lost 0 bases and J 2 bases, leaving 8 bases between the germline ends. The CDR3 sequence: CASSLEAGQETQYF. The CDR3 nucleotides are TGCGCCAGCAGCTTGGAGGCAGGTCAAGAGACCCAGTACTTC.

This clonotype appeared once. A much larger clone lies one base from this, so it may be a read error. The rearrangement links TRBV11-3 to TRBJ2-7, with 14 bases matching TRBD2. The CDR3 runs to 15 residues. The V segment lost 3 bases and the J segment 6 bases; nucleotides outside the gene matches: 4. Germline V lookup: CDR1 SGHNT, CDR2 YENEEA. CDR3 amino acids: CASSLDGLAGGEQYF. In DNA, the CDR3 is TGTGCCAGCAGCTTGGACGGACTAGCGGGAGGCGAGCAGTACTTC.

This chain joins TRBV25-1 and TRBJ1-2, with 9 bases fitting TRBD1. The junction had 9 bases not matched to a gene; V was cut back by 5 bases and J by 8 bases. CDR3 size: 14 residues. Looked up from germline, CDR1 is MGHDK and CDR2 is SYGVNS. CDR3 bases: TGTGCCAGCAGTCAGGGACAGGGTTCTGAAGGCTACACCTTC. It codes for CASSQGQGSEGYTF.

This clonotype occurred a few times. The CDR3 bases are TGCGCCAGCAGCCCGCGTGGCAATAGGCTCTACGAGCAGTACTTC. Translation: CASSPRGNRLYEQYF. V and J are TRBV5-1 and TRBJ2-7; no clear D gene. The length of the CDR3 is 15 residues. The germline V gene encodes CDR1 SGHRS and CDR2 YFSETQ. With 4 bases removed from V and 3 bases from J, the gap between germline ends came to 17 bases.

For this clonotype: A much larger clone lies one base from this, so it may be a read error. This chain uses TRBV30 with TRBJ1-1, with 9 bases lining up with TRBD1. In germline, CDR1 is GTSNPN, CDR2 SVGIG (reference sequence). The CDR3 covers 13 residues. CDR3 residues: CVWDRALNTEAFF. The CDR3 DNA follows: TGTGTCTGGGACAGGGCGTTGAACACTGAAGCTTTCTTT.

The J gene is TRBJ2-7, the V gene TRBV6-1, with 7 bases identical to TRBD1. V lost 5 bases to trimming and J lost 2 bases; unmatched junction nucleotides: 9. The V gene's germline CDR1 is MNHNS and CDR2 SASEGT. The CDR3 length is 15 residues. This CDR3 is CASSLETGSTYEQYF. CDR3 nucleotide sequence: TGTGCCAGCAGTCTCGAGACAGGGTCTACCTACGAGCAGTACTTC.

There are a few counts of this clonotype. The chain joins TRBV15 to TRBJ2-7; no reliable D call. The CDR3 runs 14 residues. Germline-derived CDR1 and CDR2 are LNHNV and YYDKDF (reference sequence). The V end was cut by 2 bases, the J end by 6 bases, with 14 bases between. The CDR3 loop reads CATSRPSRKGEQYF. As DNA, the CDR3 is TGTGCCACCAGCAGACCTTCACGGAAGGGCGAGCAGTACTTC.

This clonotype appeared a few times. V and J are TRBV20-1 and TRBJ1-2, with TRBD1 matching over 11 bases. CDR1 and CDR2 from the germline V gene are DFQATT and SNEGSKA (reference sequence). Losses at the gene ends were 5 bases for V and 4 bases for J; bases not matched to a gene: 12. The CDR3 sequence is 16 residues long. DNA of the CDR3: TGCAGTGCTTCTGACCCCGGGACAGGGGGGGTCTATGGCTACACCTTC. It translates to CSASDPGTGGVYGYTF.

In its sample, this clonotype was seen a few times. V and J are TRBV5-1 and TRBJ1-2, with D uncertain. The CDR3 sequence is 14 residues long. In germline, CDR1 is SGHRS, CDR2 YFSETQ. Trimming left V 0 bases short and J 6 bases short, with 12 bases between. DNA for the CDR3: TGCGCCAGCAGCTTGGTGGTCTCGGGGAATGGCTACACCTTC. This translates into CASSLVVSGNGYTF.

The chain has TRBV27 and TRBJ1-1; weak D call: TRBD1 (5 bases). V was pared by 3 bases and J by 1 base, with 12 bases between. The length of the CDR3 is 15 residues. CDR1 is MNHEY and CDR2 is SMNVEV in the germline V gene (reference sequence). The CDR3 protein is CASSFWGIPNTEAFF. CDR3 DNA sequence: TGTGCCAGCAGTTTCTGGGGGATCCCGAACACTGAAGCTTTCTTT.

The gene calls are TRBV7-2 and TRBJ1-2, with 11 nucleotides matching TRBD1. Germline V CDR1 and CDR2: SGHTA, FQGNSA. J lost 4 bases, V lost 3 bases, and 4 bases had no gene match. The CDR3 extends over 15 amino acids. The CDR3 reads CASSLPGTGGYGYTF. DNA of the CDR3: TGTGCCAGCAGCTTGCCCGGGACAGGGGGCTATGGCTACACCTTC.

The chain links TRBV6-1 to TRBJ1-2, with D tentatively TRBD1 (6 bases). The germline V and J ends were trimmed by 7 bases and 5 bases, with 14 bases remaining between them. CDR1 MNHNS and CDR2 SASEGT come from the germline V gene. The length of the CDR3 is 13 residues. This CDR3 is CASTQGPWYGYTF. The CDR3 DNA follows: TGTGCCAGCACTCAGGGGCCTTGGTATGGCTACACCTTC.

This clonotype was seen many times. The chain uses TRBV2 and TRBJ2-1; weak D call: TRBD2 (6 bases). This CDR3 region has 15 residues. The V and J ends lost 6 bases and 6 bases respectively, with 18 bases between them. Germline V gene sequence: CDR1 SNHLY, CDR2 FYNNEI. CDR3 loop: CASSPLAAQANEQFF. The CDR3 DNA reads as TGTGCCAGCAGCCCCTTAGCGGCCCAGGCCAATGAGCAGTTCTTC. Complete variable domain (other parts from reference TRBV2 and TRBJ2-1): EPEVTQTPSHQVTQMGQEVILRCVPISNHLYFYWYRQILGQKVEFLVSFYNNEISEKSEIFDDQFSVERPDGSNFTLKIRSTKLEDSAMYFCASSPLAAQANEQFFGPGTRLTVL.

This clonotype showed up many times. V is TRBV20-1 and J is TRBJ2-7, with D maybe TRBD1 (6 bases). Germline CDR1 is DFQATT and CDR2 is SNEGSKA (reference sequence). The CDR3 is made up of 14 amino acids. V was trimmed by 6 bases and J by 0 bases, leaving 15 bases between them. This chain's CDR3 is CSAPGWDNSYEQYF. The DNA for the CDR3 is TGCAGTGCGCCTGGGTGGGACAACTCCTACGAGCAGTACTTC.

There are many counts of this clonotype. This rearrangement joins TRBV12-3 or TRBV12-4 to TRBJ2-3; D not resolved. The CDR3 is 14 amino acids. Deletions cut 1 base from V and 0 bases from J, with 5 bases between. DNA of the CDR3: TGTGCCAGCAGTTTAGATATCAGCACAGATACGCAGTATTTT. As protein: CASSLDISTDTQYF.

This clonotype was seen only a few times. The chain combines TRBV5-1 with TRBJ1-1; D remains unclear. The CDR3 has 14 residues. Trimming took off 5 bases at V and 4 bases at J, with 15 bases between the two ends. The germline gives CDR1 SGHRS, CDR2 YFSETQ. CDR3 nucleotides: TGCGCCAGCAGGCGAACCACCTTACCCACTGAAGCTTTCTTT. The encoded protein is CASRRTTLPTEAFF.

This clonotype was counted many times. CDR3 amino acids: CASKSLANEQYF. CDR3 nucleotide sequence: TGTGCCAGCAAGAGTTTAGCAAACGAGCAGTACTTC. This chain connects TRBV12-3 or TRBV12-4 to TRBJ2-7; D is unclear. Deletions cut 7 bases from V and 5 bases from J, with 12 bases between. This CDR3 region has 12 residues.

This clonotype has a count of ten or more. The chain is built from TRBV2 and TRBJ1-5; a weak D match, TRBD1 (6 bases). Germline CDR1 reads SNHLY; CDR2 reads FYNNEI. With 6 bases removed from V and 3 bases from J, the gap between germline ends came to 9 bases. The CDR3 totals 13 residues. The DNA for the CDR3 is TGTGCCAGCAGAGGGGGTTACAATCAGCCCCAGCATTTT. This encodes CASRGGYNQPQHF.

This clonotype appeared many times. The genes are TRBV7-2 and TRBJ1-3, with D unclear. CDR3 length equals 14 residues. Per the germline V gene, CDR1 is SGHTA and CDR2 is FQGNSA. V lost 1 base and J 4 bases, leaving 8 bases between the germline ends. The CDR3 protein is CASSLGGVGNTIYF. CDR3 DNA sequence: TGTGCCAGCAGCTTAGGAGGAGTCGGAAACACCATATATTTT. Based on the CDR3 plus reference TRBV7-2 and TRBJ1-3, the full variable domain is GAGVSQSPSNKVTEKGKDVELRCDPISGHTALYWYRQSLGQGLEFLIYFQGNSAPDKSGLPSDRFSAERTGGSVSTLTIQRTQQEDSAVYLCASSLGGVGNTIYFGEGSWLTVV.

This clonotype was picked up many times. Here the CDR3 DNA reads TGTGCCAGCAGGTCCGGTCGAATAGCTACCTATGGCTACACCTTC. Translated, it gives CASRSGRIATYGYTF. V is TRBV27 and J is TRBJ1-2; D unresolved. CDR3 length: 15 amino acids. Germline V gene lookup returns CDR1 MNHEY and CDR2 SMNVEV (reference sequence). V was cut by 6 bases and J by 4 bases, with 18 bases left in between.